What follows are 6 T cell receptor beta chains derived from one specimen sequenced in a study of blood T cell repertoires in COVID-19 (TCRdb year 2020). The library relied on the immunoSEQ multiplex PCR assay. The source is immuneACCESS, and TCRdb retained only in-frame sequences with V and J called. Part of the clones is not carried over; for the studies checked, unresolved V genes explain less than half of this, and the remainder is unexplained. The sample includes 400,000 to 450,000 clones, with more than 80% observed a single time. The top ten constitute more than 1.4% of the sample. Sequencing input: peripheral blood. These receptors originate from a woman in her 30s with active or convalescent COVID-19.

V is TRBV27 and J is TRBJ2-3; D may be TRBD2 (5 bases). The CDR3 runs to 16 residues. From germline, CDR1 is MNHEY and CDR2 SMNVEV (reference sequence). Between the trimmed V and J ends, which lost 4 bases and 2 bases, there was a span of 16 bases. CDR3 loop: CASSSDSRWHTDTQYF. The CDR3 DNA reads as TGTGCCAGCAGTTCGGACTCTCGGTGGCACACAGATACGCAGTATTTT.

The CDR3, as DNA: TGTGCCAGCAGCCAAGAAGCGGAGGGTGGAAAACTGTTTTTT. This sequence encodes CASSQEAEGGKLFF. This chain links TRBV3-1 (or the pseudogene TRBV3-2) with TRBJ1-4; D remains unclear. Germline-derived CDR1 and CDR2 are LGHDT and YNNKEL (reference sequence). This CDR3 contains 14 residues. The germline V and J ends were trimmed by 0 bases and 10 bases, with 12 bases remaining between them.

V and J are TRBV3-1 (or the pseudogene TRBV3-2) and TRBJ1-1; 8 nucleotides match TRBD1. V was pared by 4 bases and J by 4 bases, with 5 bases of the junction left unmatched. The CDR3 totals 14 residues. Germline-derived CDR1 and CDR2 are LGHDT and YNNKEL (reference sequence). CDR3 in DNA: TGTGCCAGCAGCCCAATCGACAGGGGCACTGAAGCTTTCTTT. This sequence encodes CASSPIDRGTEAFF.

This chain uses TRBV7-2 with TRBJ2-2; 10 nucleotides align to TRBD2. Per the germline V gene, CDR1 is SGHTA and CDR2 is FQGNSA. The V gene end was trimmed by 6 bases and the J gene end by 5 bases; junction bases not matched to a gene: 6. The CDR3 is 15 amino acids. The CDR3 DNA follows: TGTGCCAGCAGTTTTCCGGGACTAGCGACCGGGGAGCTGTTTTTT. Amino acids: CASSFPGLATGELFF.

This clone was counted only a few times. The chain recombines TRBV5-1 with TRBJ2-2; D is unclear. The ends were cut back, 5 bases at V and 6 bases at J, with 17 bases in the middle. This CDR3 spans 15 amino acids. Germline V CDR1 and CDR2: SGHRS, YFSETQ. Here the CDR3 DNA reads TGCGCCAGCAGTAGCTCGACGGTTACCGCCGGGGAGCTGTTTTTT. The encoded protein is CASSSSTVTAGELFF.

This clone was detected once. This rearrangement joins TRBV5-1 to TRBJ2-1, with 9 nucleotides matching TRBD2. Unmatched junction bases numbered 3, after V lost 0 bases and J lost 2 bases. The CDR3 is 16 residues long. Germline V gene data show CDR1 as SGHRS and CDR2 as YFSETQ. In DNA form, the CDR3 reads TGCGCCAGCAGCTTGGAAGCGGGGGGCCCCTACAATGAGCAGTTCTTC. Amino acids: CASSLEAGGPYNEQFF.